This T cell receptor (beta chain) came from a study of shared clonotypes between healthy human individuals. The donors, healthy adults who were HIV-negative, had experienced no recent acute infections or vaccinations. A CD45RA+ naive subset and a CD45RA-negative memory subset were split from CD4+ cells. Trimming pared 4 bases from V and 4 bases from J, leaving 16 bases between. From germline, CDR1 is SGHRS and CDR2 YFSETQ. The CDR3 consists of 15 residues. Data came from immunoSEQ multiplex PCR; TCRdb stores just in-frame clones and leaves some out. The table records about 1 million clones, around 76% of them present only once.

The TCR sequence derives from a man in his late teens or twenties in good health. The sample was memory CD4+ T cells sorted from blood. Sample subset: CD45RA-negative fraction. The chain links TRBV5-1 to TRBJ2-3, with D maybe TRBD1 (6 bases). The CDR3 DNA sequence: TGCGCCAGCAGCCTTCTAGGTGCAGGGGCAGATACGCAGTATTTT. Its protein product is CASSLLGAGADTQYF.